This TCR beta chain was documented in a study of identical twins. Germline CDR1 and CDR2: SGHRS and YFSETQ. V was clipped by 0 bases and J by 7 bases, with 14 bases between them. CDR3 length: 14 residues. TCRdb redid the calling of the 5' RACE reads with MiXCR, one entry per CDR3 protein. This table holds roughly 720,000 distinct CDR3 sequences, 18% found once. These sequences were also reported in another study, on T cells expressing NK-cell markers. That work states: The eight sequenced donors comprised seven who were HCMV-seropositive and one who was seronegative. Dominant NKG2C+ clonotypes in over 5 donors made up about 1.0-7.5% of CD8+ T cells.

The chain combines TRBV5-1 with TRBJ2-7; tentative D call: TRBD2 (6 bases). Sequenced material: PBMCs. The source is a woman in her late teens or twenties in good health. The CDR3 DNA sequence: TGCGCCAGCAGCTTGGGGCAGGAGGGTTGGGAGCAGTACTTC. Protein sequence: CASSLGQEGWEQYF.